The clone carrying this T cell receptor (beta chain) showed up just once. Between the trimmed V and J ends, which lost 0 bases and 1 base, there was a span of 9 bases. The germline V gene encodes CDR1 SGHNT and CDR2 YYREEE (reference sequence). The CDR3 runs to 15 residues. This sample is part of a study of shared clonotypes between healthy human individuals. On the study more broadly: For every donor, three CD4 naive, three CD4 memory, two CD8 naive and one CD8 memory plates were used.

Investigators spread the genomic DNA of each subset evenly over several immunoSEQ plates. Only in-frame clones appear in the TCRdb table, and some are missing; sequencing was by immunoSEQ multiplex PCR. This sample has about 960,000 clones; over 60% occur once, and the top ten carry roughly 1.5%. Every donor was a Caucasian adult from Nashville, Tennessee. The chain uses TRBV5-4 and TRBJ2-3; tentatively, D is TRBD1 or TRBD2 (6 bases each). This sequence originates from a man between 18 and 29 years old in good health. Sequencing input: memory CD4+ T cells sorted from blood. Subset described: CD45RA-negative fraction. This CDR3 reads CASSLEGGRTDTQYF. The CDR3 nucleotides read TGTGCCAGCAGCTTGGAAGGGGGGCGCACAGATACGCAGTATTTT.